This is a list of T cell receptor beta chains from one sample in a study of beta chain features in type 1 diabetes. Profiled with immunoSEQ multiplex PCR; TCRdb holds only in-frame clones, not every one. The table records hundreds of thousands of clones, over 14% of them present only once. What was sequenced was naive CD4+ T cells from blood. The receptors stem from a man aged 18 to 30 with type 1 diabetes. Both conserved end residues are part of each CDR3. Fields, in order: clone size, D gene, V gene, J gene, CDR3 DNA, CDR3 protein. D genes are given only for firm matches. Where a row states a size, it is once, few, many or the class of an expanded clone; other rows omit it.

>few|TRBD2|TRBV9|TRBJ2-5
TGTGCCAGCAGCGTAGGTCCACTAGCGGGGTCGGGAGAGACCCAGTACTTC
CASSVGPLAGSGETQYF
>few|TRBD1|TRBV9|TRBJ2-7
TGTGCCAGCAGCCTAGGACAGGGCACCTACGAGCAGTACTTC
CASSLGQGTYEQYF
>few|-|TRBV7-8|TRBJ1-2
TGTGCCAGCAGCCCGAACATCCGTTATGGCTACACCTTC
CASSPNIRYGYTF
>few|TRBD1|TRBV7-9|TRBJ2-7
TGTGCCAGCAGCTTTGAGGGGGCGGTCTCCTACGAGCAGTACTTC
CASSFEGAVSYEQYF
>few|-|TRBV4-3|TRBJ2-1
TGCGCCAGCAGCCGACTGGGACTGACCGGGAATGAGCAGTTCTTC
CASSRLGLTGNEQFF
>few|TRBD1|TRBV6-6|TRBJ2-3
TGTGCCAGCAGTTGGGGGACAGGGGGCGCACCGGATACGCAGTATTTT
CASSWGTGGAPDTQYF
>-|-|TRBV28|TRBJ1-2
TGTGCCAGCAGTGATGGACAGTTTGCTCCCTATGGCTACACCTTC
CASSDGQFAPYGYTF
>few|-|TRBV7-9|TRBJ1-1
TGTGCCAGCAGCGTCCAGGGGGAAGCTTTCTTT
CASSVQGEAFF
>few|-|TRBV5-1|TRBJ2-1
TGCGCCAGCAGCTCCCTGTCCGTCCTAAACTACAATGAGCAGTTCTTC
CASSSLSVLNYNEQFF
>few|TRBD2|TRBV5-1|TRBJ2-5
TGCGCCAGCAGCACGGGGGGAGAAGAGACCCAGTACTTC
CASSTGGEETQYF
>-|-|TRBV4-3|TRBJ2-5
TGCGCCAGCAGCCAAGATGCGGATCGCGAGACCCAGTACTTC
CASSQDADRETQYF
>few|-|TRBV27|TRBJ2-5
TGTGCCAGCAGTTCCGGAGAAGGGGGAACCCAGTACTTC
CASSSGEGGTQYF
>few|-|TRBV15|TRBJ2-2
TGTGCCACCAGGGAGGGCCGGGAGCTGTTTTTT
CATREGRELFF
>few|-|TRBV9|TRBJ2-3
TGTGCCAGCAGCCCCCAGGTAGAGGATACGCAGTATTTT
CASSPQVEDTQYF
>few|TRBD1|TRBV13|TRBJ2-1
TGTGCCAGCAGCATGAAAATGGGACAGGGGGCTCCAGAGCAGTTCTTC
CASSMKMGQGAPEQFF
>few|TRBD2|TRBV7-2|TRBJ2-7
TGTGCCAGCAGCCCCCTAGCGGGGGGGACCTACGAGCAGTACTTC
CASSPLAGGTYEQYF
>-|TRBD2|TRBV28|TRBJ2-1
TGTGCCAGCAGACCTCTAGCGGGCCTAACCTACAATGAGCAGTTCTTC
CASRPLAGLTYNEQFF
>few|-|TRBV7-2|TRBJ1-2
TGTGCCAGCAGCAATCAGGGGCGAGTCACCTATGGCTACACCTTC
CASSNQGRVTYGYTF
>few|-|TRBV9|TRBJ2-3
TGTGCCAGCAGCGTAGCCTCTGGCACAGATACGCAGTATTTT
CASSVASGTDTQYF
>-|TRBD2|TRBV29-1|TRBJ2-2
TGCAGCGTTTTACTAGCGGCTAACACCGGGGAGCTGTTTTTT
CSVLLAANTGELFF
>-|-|TRBV28|TRBJ1-5
TGTGCCAGCGGAACAGTTAGCAATCAGCCCCAGCATTTT
CASGTVSNQPQHF
>few|-|TRBV29-1|TRBJ2-7
TGCAGCGTTACGGGTCGAGGCCTCCTGGAGCAGTACTTC
CSVTGRGLLEQYF
>few|-|TRBV6-6|TRBJ2-3
TGTGCCAGCAGTCTCGGGTGGGCAGATACGCAGTATTTT
CASSLGWADTQYF
>few|-|TRBV5-1|TRBJ2-1
TGCGCCAGCAGCTTGGAGTCGAAGGGAGTACCGGTCAATGAGCAGTTCTTC
CASSLESKGVPVNEQFF
>-|-|TRBV6-5|TRBJ1-1
TGTGCCAGCAGCCGGGGTGAGCCGGGCGTAACTGAAGCTTTCTTT
CASSRGEPGVTEAFF
>-|TRBD1|TRBV7-2|TRBJ1-1
TGTGCCAGCAGCCCCAGCCTCCATGCAGGGGGCACTGAAGCTTTCTTT
CASSPSLHAGGTEAFF
>few|-|TRBV30|TRBJ1-2
TGTGCCTGGAGGTTCGGGAACAGACTTAACTATGGCTACACCTTC
CAWRFGNRLNYGYTF
>-|-|TRBV7-9|TRBJ2-3
TGTGCCAGCAGCTTGCAGGGTACGCAGTATTTT
CASSLQGTQYF
>-|TRBD2|TRBV30|TRBJ2-1
TGTGCCTGGAGAGGGGAGCGGGAGTACAATGAGCAGTTCTTC
CAWRGEREYNEQFF
>-|-|TRBV6-5|TRBJ1-1
TGTGCCAGCAGTTCCCCATTAATACACCCTGAAGCTTTCTTT
CASSSPLIHPEAFF
>-|-|TRBV6-5|TRBJ2-3
TGTGCCAGCAGTTACCGTCTCGGGGATACGCAGTATTTT
CASSYRLGDTQYF
>-|TRBD1|TRBV5-6|TRBJ2-7
TGTGCCAGCAGCTCAAGGGACAGGGTGGCCTACGAGCAGTACTTC
CASSSRDRVAYEQYF
>-|-|TRBV20-1|TRBJ2-5
TGCAGTGCTACCTCTAGCAGGGGCCAGTACTTC
CSATSSRGQYF
>few|-|TRBV9|TRBJ2-7
TGTGCCAGCAGCCTCCAACAGGGAATCTCCTACGAGCAGTACTTC
CASSLQQGISYEQYF
>-|-|TRBV5-1|TRBJ2-3
TGCGCCAGCCGAGAAGCCCCCACAGATACGCAGTATTTT
CASREAPTDTQYF
>few|TRBD1|TRBV7-9|TRBJ2-3
TGTGCCAGCAGCTTAATGGCCGCAGGGGGTCCGTATTTT
CASSLMAAGGPYF
>-|-|TRBV29-1|TRBJ2-3
TGCAGCGCATCCCGACAAGCTAGCACAGATACGCAGTATTTT
CSASRQASTDTQYF
>-|-|TRBV7-2|TRBJ2-1
TGTGCCAGCAGCCCCGGAGGGGTGGTAGGAAATGAGCAGTTCTTC
CASSPGGVVGNEQFF
>few|TRBD1|TRBV28|TRBJ2-7
TGTGCCAGCAGTTGGACCGGGACAGGCTACGAGCAGTACTTC
CASSWTGTGYEQYF
>-|-|TRBV28|TRBJ2-3
TGTGCCAGCAGGGTATCTGGGACTAGCACAGATACGCAGTATTTT
CASRVSGTSTDTQYF
>few|-|TRBV11-2|TRBJ2-2
TGTGCCAGCAGCTTAATCCCGTCCGGGGAGCTGTTTTTT
CASSLIPSGELFF
>few|TRBD1|TRBV10-3|TRBJ2-7
TGTGCCATCAGGGACGGACAGGTGGGCTACGAGCAGTACTTC
CAIRDGQVGYEQYF
>few|TRBD1|TRBV6-5|TRBJ2-1
TGTGCCAGCAGTTACAGCAGGGGGCTATACAATGAGCAGTTCTTC
CASSYSRGLYNEQFF
>-|-|TRBV9|TRBJ2-3
TGTGCCAGCAGCGTAGACTCCTATACGCAGTATTTT
CASSVDSYTQYF
>-|-|TRBV5-1|TRBJ1-2
TGCGCCAGCAGCACGGGGGGGGAGCACGGTGGCTACACCTTC
CASSTGGEHGGYTF
>few|TRBD1|TRBV7-9|TRBJ1-4
TGTGCCAGCAGCCCCTCGGGACAGTGGAATGAAAAACTGTTTTTT
CASSPSGQWNEKLFF
>-|-|TRBV30|TRBJ2-1
TGTGCCTGGAGTCTACCCATTGTCGCCCCTTACAATGAGCAGTTCTTC
CAWSLPIVAPYNEQFF
>-|-|TRBV6-6|TRBJ2-7
TGTGCCAGCTCGCGAGGCTACGAGCAGTACTTC
CASSRGYEQYF
>few|-|TRBV5-4|TRBJ2-3
TGTGCCAGCAGCCCCTTAACACAAGATACGCAGTATTTT
CASSPLTQDTQYF
>-|-|TRBV5-4|TRBJ2-1
TGTGCCAGCAGCGCGGGACCTCTAGGGGATGAGCAGTTCTTC
CASSAGPLGDEQFF
>few|-|TRBV9|TRBJ2-7
TGTGCCAGCAGCGCAGAGGGCGAGCAGTACTTC
CASSAEGEQYF
>few|-|TRBV7-8|TRBJ2-2
TGTGCCAGCAGCTTAGTTCGCGGGCTCGGGGAGCTGTTTTTT
CASSLVRGLGELFF
>few|TRBD1|TRBV5-1|TRBJ2-5
TGCGCCAGCAGCTCGACAGGGAGAGGGGAGACCCAGTACTTC
CASSSTGRGETQYF